The 8 T cell receptor beta chains presented below share a single source sample, sequenced in a study of blood T cell repertoires in COVID-19. Repertoires were generated with immunoSEQ multiplex PCR, while TCRdb's copy carries only in-frame clones and drops some. The table includes 150,000 to 200,000 clones, approximately 92% detected once. Material: peripheral blood. The receptor set was obtained from a man aged 25 to 40 with COVID-19, enrolled during active disease.

The rearrangement joins TRBV27 to TRBJ1-5; the D gene is possibly TRBD1 (5 bases). The germline CDR1 and CDR2 sequences are MNHEY and SMNVEV (reference sequence). V was pared by 2 bases and J by 3 bases, with 14 bases between. This CDR3 is 16 amino acids long. The CDR3 DNA reads as TGTGCCAGCAGTTTAAGTTGGGGCTATTCCAATCAGCCCCAGCATTTT. Protein product: CASSLSWGYSNQPQHF.

This chain uses TRBV7-2 with TRBJ1-2; 9 nucleotides match TRBD1. Germline CDR1 reads SGHTA; CDR2 reads FQGNSA. The V gene end was trimmed by 1 base and the J gene end by 3 bases; junction bases not matched to a gene: 9. The CDR3 sequence is 17 residues long. The CDR3 loop reads CASSLGLQGAKDYGYTF. In DNA, the CDR3 is TGTGCCAGCAGCTTAGGCCTACAGGGGGCGAAGGACTATGGCTACACCTTC. Looking up the rest from reference TRBV7-2 and TRBJ1-2 gives the full variable domain: GAGVSQSPSNKVTEKGKDVELRCDPISGHTALYWYRQSLGQGLEFLIYFQGNSAPDKSGLPSDRFSAERTGGSVSTLTIQRTQQEDSAVYLCASSLGLQGAKDYGYTFGSGTRLTVV.

The chain recombines TRBV24-1 with TRBJ1-2; 9 bases are a match to TRBD1. Germline lookup yields CDR1 KGHDR and CDR2 SFDVKD. CDR3 length: 13 amino acids. V lost 4 bases to trimming and J lost 7 bases; unmatched junction nucleotides: 3. CDR3 sequence reads: CATSDPDRGGYTF. The CDR3 nucleotides read TGTGCCACCAGTGACCCGGACAGGGGTGGCTACACCTTC.

The gene calls are TRBV18 and TRBJ2-1, with 10 positions matching TRBD1. J was trimmed by 7 bases and V by 4 bases; bases with no gene match: 4. Germline assignment: CDR1 KGHSH and CDR2 LQKENI. This CDR3 has 14 amino acids. The CDR3: CASSRQGATNEQFF. CDR3 coding DNA: TGTGCCAGCTCACGACAGGGGGCGACGAATGAGCAGTTCTTC.

The chain combines TRBV6-5 with TRBJ1-6, with D possibly TRBD1 on 5 matching bases. The CDR3 consists of 16 residues. V lost 3 bases to trimming and J lost 5 bases, with 14 bases between them. From germline, CDR1 is MNHEY and CDR2 SVGAGI. The CDR3 here is CASSYWRGVNNSPLHF. The CDR3 DNA sequence: TGTGCCAGCAGTTATTGGAGGGGCGTCAATAATTCACCCCTCCACTTT.

The table lists this clone with a few counts. The rearrangement joins TRBV6-4 to TRBJ2-7; 9 bases are shared with TRBD2. The CDR3 loop spans 15 amino acids. Losses at the gene ends were 10 bases for V and 3 bases for J; bases not matched to a gene: 13. Germline loops: CDR1 MRHNA, CDR2 SNTAGT. The CDR3 spells CATPDKTSGIYEQYF. The CDR3, as DNA: TGTGCCACACCCGATAAGACTAGCGGAATCTACGAGCAGTACTTC.

This chain joins TRBV13 and TRBJ1-1; weak D call: TRBD1 (5 bases). The CDR3 is made up of 14 amino acids. Germline V lookup: CDR1 PRHDT, CDR2 FYEKMQ (reference sequence). Trimming cost V 3 bases and J 3 bases, with 11 bases left between them. CDR3 in amino acids: CASSFGHVDTEAFF. The DNA of the CDR3 is TGTGCCAGCAGCTTCGGACATGTGGACACTGAAGCTTTCTTT.

The V gene is TRBV7-3, the J gene TRBJ2-1; TRBD2 aligns across 10 bases. J lost 10 bases, V lost 5 bases, and 11 bases had no gene match. This CDR3 is 15 amino acids long. Per the germline V gene, CDR1 is SGHTA and CDR2 is FQGTGA. The CDR3: CASSPSSGGIREQFF. The CDR3 DNA follows: TGTGCCAGCAGCCCATCTAGCGGGGGAATACGGGAGCAGTTCTTC.